Below are 18 T cell receptor beta chains sequenced from a single sample in a study of Ad26.COV2.S vaccination and SARS-CoV-2 variants. TCRdb's table, derived via immunoSEQ multiplex PCR, lists solely in-frame clones and lacks some. The sample has approximately 420,000 clones, around 85% seen once; the top ten hold roughly 3.2%. Treatment of the sample: around 19 received Ad26.COV2.S at low or high dose, single or two shots; several received placebo; per-sample allocation not given. Sampling happened 63 days after the first vaccine or placebo injection. The specimen comprised peripheral blood, sampled in a trial of Ad26.COV2.S vaccine versus placebo. These receptors originate from a person between 18 and 65 years old who received the Ad26.COV2.S COVID-19 vaccine or a placebo.

J is TRBJ2-1 and V is TRBV2; D gene ambiguous. Trimming stripped 7 bases from V and 3 bases from J, with 16 bases between. Germline CDR1 is SNHLY and CDR2 is FYNNEI. This CDR3 contains 15 residues. The CDR3, as DNA: TGTGCCAGCAAGGAGAGATTAATTTTCTACAATGAGCAGTTCTTC. Translated: CASKERLIFYNEQFF.

The chain joins TRBV6-6 to TRBJ1-4, with D possibly being TRBD1 (5 bases). Trimming shortened V by 2 bases and J by 8 bases, and 9 bases separated the two germline ends. This CDR3 is built from 13 residues. Germline V gene sequence: CDR1 MNHNY, CDR2 SVGAGI (reference sequence). The CDR3: CASSYRGWEKLFF. The CDR3 coding sequence is TGTGCCAGCAGTTACAGGGGTTGGGAAAAACTGTTTTTT.

V and J are TRBV27 and TRBJ2-3, with 7 bases identical to TRBD2. This CDR3 is 18 amino acids long. The germline V gene encodes CDR1 MNHEY and CDR2 SMNVEV (reference sequence). The V segment lost 1 base and the J segment 2 bases; nucleotides outside the gene matches: 12. The CDR3 sequence is CASSLFFLRGRPTDTQYF. CDR3 nucleotides: TGTGCCAGCAGTTTATTCTTCCTGCGGGGGAGGCCCACAGATACGCAGTATTTT.

This sequence joins TRBV6-5 and TRBJ1-6; tentatively, D is TRBD1 (5 bases). The CDR3 covers 16 residues. Germline V CDR1 and CDR2: MNHEY, SVGAGI. With 0 bases removed from V and 7 bases from J, the gap between germline ends came to 13 bases. As DNA, the CDR3 is TGTGCCAGCAGTTACTCCCCGGGACGGAAGAATTCACCCCTCCACTTT. It specifies CASSYSPGRKNSPLHF.

This clone showed up just once. This chain connects TRBV18 to TRBJ2-2; 7 bases line up with TRBD1. Trimming cost V 3 bases and J 5 bases; bases outside gene matches: 9. CDR1 is KGHSH, CDR2 LQKENI, per germline. CDR3 length: 16 amino acids. The CDR3 is CASSPRAGGKTGELFF. The CDR3 region has the DNA TGTGCCAGCTCACCTCGGGCAGGGGGAAAGACCGGGGAGCTGTTTTTT.

The chain uses TRBV19 and TRBJ2-7; D remains ambiguous. Per germline, CDR1 LNHDA and CDR2 SQIVND (reference sequence). This CDR3 region has 14 residues. Trimming took 3 bases from V and 5 from J, leaving 14 bases between them. Written as DNA, the CDR3 is TGTGCCAGTAGTATGCCAGGAATGGTCCACGAGCAGTACTTC. The encoded protein is CASSMPGMVHEQYF.

The V call is TRBV6-2 or TRBV6-3, the J call TRBJ2-1; 8 nucleotides line up with TRBD2. There are 14 residues in the CDR3. V lost 5 bases to trimming and J lost 7 bases; unmatched junction nucleotides: 7. The germline V gene has CDR1 MNHEY and CDR2 SVGEGT. DNA of the CDR3: TGTGCCAGCAGTCCCCTCGGGGGGGCGAATGAGCAGTTCTTC. Amino acid sequence: CASSPLGGANEQFF.

The rearrangement links TRBV5-1 to TRBJ2-1, with 10 bases lining up with TRBD2. After removal of 4 bases from V and 4 bases from J, the junction contained 5 bases not matched to a gene. The germline CDR1 and CDR2 sequences are SGHRS and YFSETQ. The CDR3 runs 15 residues. The CDR3 DNA follows: TGCGCCAGCAGCACCACTAGCGGGGTTTACAATGAGCAGTTCTTC. This translates into CASSTTSGVYNEQFF.

This clone was seen only once. This rearrangement joins TRBV18 to TRBJ2-5, with D maybe TRBD2 (5 bases). The CDR3 spans 13 residues. The germline CDR1 and CDR2 sequences are KGHSH and LQKENI. With 3 bases removed from V and 4 bases from J, the gap between germline ends came to 9 bases. The CDR3 DNA sequence: TGTGCCAGCTCACCTGGACGGGGAGAGACCCAGTACTTC. Its protein is CASSPGRGETQYF.

V usage is TRBV7-9 and J usage is TRBJ1-3; D is uncertain. V lost 0 bases and J lost 4, with 7 bases in between. CDR1 SEHNR and CDR2 FQNEAQ come from the germline V gene (reference sequence). The CDR3 contains 14 residues. Here the CDR3 DNA reads TGTGCCAGCAGCTTAGCGGGCGGGGGAAACACCATATATTTT. Translating it yields CASSLAGGGNTIYF.

The chain joins TRBV4-1 to TRBJ2-4, with 9 nucleotides matching TRBD2. The germline V gene encodes CDR1 MGHRA and CDR2 YSYEKL. Trimming cost V 0 bases and J 7 bases; bases outside gene matches: 10. The CDR3 runs 17 residues. DNA of the CDR3: TGCGCCAGCAGCCAAGACAGCGCGGGGGGGCGGTTCAACATTCAGTACTTC. Translating it yields CASSQDSAGGRFNIQYF.

The V gene is TRBV6-5, the J gene TRBJ1-1; a possible D gene is TRBD1 (5 bases). This CDR3 region has 15 residues. Trimming took off 8 bases at V and 3 bases at J, with 19 bases between the two ends. CDR1 and CDR2 from the germline V gene are MNHEY and SVGAGI. CDR3 DNA sequence: TGTGCCAGCGCACCCGGGCGAGGGGCGTACACTGAAGCTTTCTTT. This sequence encodes CASAPGRGAYTEAFF.

This rearrangement joins TRBV5-8 to TRBJ2-2; D gene unclear. The germline CDR1 and CDR2 sequences are SGHTS and YDEGEE. Trimming removed 1 base from V and 1 base from J, with 11 bases in between. The CDR3 has 16 residues. The CDR3 spells CASSLSPQRNTGELFF. The CDR3 DNA reads TGTGCCAGCAGCTTGTCTCCCCAAAGGAACACCGGGGAGCTGTTTTTT.

This clone was seen only once. V usage is TRBV24-1 and J usage is TRBJ2-2, with 7 bases that match TRBD1. Germline assignment: CDR1 KGHDR and CDR2 SFDVKD. The CDR3 runs 15 residues. J was trimmed by 4 bases and V by 1 base; bases with no gene match: 2. The CDR3 reads CATSDFDRATGELFF. The DNA for the CDR3 is TGTGCCACCAGTGATTTTGACAGGGCCACCGGGGAGCTGTTTTTT.

The chain has TRBV7-9 and TRBJ2-3; no clear D. The CDR3 length is 14 residues. Germline V lookup: CDR1 SEHNR, CDR2 FQNEAQ (reference sequence). V dropped 5 bases and J dropped 7 bases, with 16 bases sitting between them. The CDR3 loop reads CASSPLLTGNTQYF. As DNA, the CDR3 is TGTGCCAGCAGCCCCCTCCTCACCGGAAATACGCAGTATTTT.

The chain employs TRBV6-5 and TRBJ1-2; no definite D call. Trimming took off 5 bases at V and 0 bases at J, with 13 bases between the two ends. Germline V CDR1 and CDR2: MNHEY, SVGAGI. This CDR3 comprises 15 residues. The CDR3 reads CASSPGRLANYGYTF. The CDR3 DNA reads TGTGCCAGCAGTCCTGGGCGGTTGGCTAACTATGGCTACACCTTC.

This chain joins TRBV30 and TRBJ2-5; no clear D. This CDR3 spans 13 amino acids. Germline V lookup: CDR1 GTSNPN, CDR2 SVGIG (reference sequence). Trimming took 1 base from V and 5 from J, leaving 11 bases between them. CDR3 nucleotide sequence: TGTGCCTGGAGTGGCAACCTCCTTGAGACCCAGTACTTC. Protein sequence: CAWSGNLLETQYF.

The V and J genes are TRBV13 and TRBJ2-7, with D possibly being TRBD1 (6 bases). The V end was cut by 4 bases, the J end by 7 bases, with 20 bases between. The CDR3 is 15 residues long. Per the germline V gene, CDR1 is PRHDT and CDR2 is FYEKMQ (reference sequence). The CDR3, as DNA: TGTGCCAGCAGCTACCGGACAGTCACCTCGGAAGAGCAGTACTTC. Protein product: CASSYRTVTSEEQYF.